This TCR beta chain stems from a study of blood T cell repertoires in COVID-19. Produced via immunoSEQ multiplex PCR; TCRdb's table is partial and in-frame only. Of tens of thousands of clones in the sample, 90% were seen once. The V gene lost 2 bases and the J gene lost 0 bases, with 8 bases spanning the gap. Germline V gene sequence: CDR1 SGHVS, CDR2 FQNEAQ. The CDR3 is 15 amino acids. V gene TRBV7-8 combines with J gene TRBJ2-1; no definite D call. The sequenced sample consisted of peripheral blood. The source is a man aged 60-69 years with acute or convalescent COVID-19. DNA for the CDR3: TGTGCCAGCAGCTTAAGGAGCTTCTCCTACAATGAGCAGTTCTTC. Encoded protein: CASSLRSFSYNEQFF.